These T cell receptor beta chains were read from a single sample in a study of T cell repertoires in cytomegalovirus infection. A single record per CDR3 protein comes from TCRdb applying MiXCR to the reads. The data show roughly 700,000 distinct CDR3 sequences, around 32% seen once. These TCRs' antigens remain unknown. The sample in question was cultured PBMCs, obtained from culture after CMV antigen stimulation. The source of these receptors is a human donor in good health (CMV status not recorded). Some clones in this sample may be carry-over from other donors' samples. The CDR3 runs from the conserved cysteine through the conserved F or W. A D gene is named only where the DNA matches it firmly. The size field is filled for only some rows; it gives once, few, many or a size class.

NA	11	NA	TRBV20-1	TRBJ2-1	TGCAGTGCTCGCCTGGGAGGCGCGCAGTTCTTC	CSARLGGAQFF
NA	16	NA	TRBV6-2/TRBV6-3	TRBJ1-5	TGTGCCAGCAGGAGCGGAGTGGGAGGGAGCAATCAGCCCCAGCATTTT	CASRSGVGGSNQPQHF
NA	13	few	TRBV12-5	TRBJ1-1	TGTGCTAGTGGTTTTGACCGGAACACTGAAGCTTTCTTT	CASGFDRNTEAFF
TRBD1	15	NA	TRBV7-2	TRBJ2-5	TGTGCCAGCAGCTTAGGAGGGACAGGGTCAGAGACCCAGTACTTC	CASSLGGTGSETQYF
NA	18	NA	TRBV4-1	TRBJ1-5	TGCGCCAGCAGCCAAGGGGTGAGAAGGGTAAGCGGCAATCAGCCCCAGCATTTT	CASSQGVRRVSGNQPQHF
TRBD1	14	NA	TRBV12-3/TRBV12-4	TRBJ1-1	TGTGCCACCGGGTTCAGGGGGCGGAACACTGAAGCTTTCTTT	CATGFRGRNTEAFF
TRBD2	14	NA	TRBV12-3/TRBV12-4	TRBJ2-3	TGTGCCAGCAGACCTAGCGGGGGGGCGGATACGCAGTATTTT	CASRPSGGADTQYF
NA	18	NA	TRBV6-6	TRBJ2-7	TGTGCCAGCAGGGCCGAACCTCAGGGAGAAGGTTGGTCTGTCGAGCAGTACTTC	CASRAEPQGEGWSVEQYF
TRBD1	16	many	TRBV20-1	TRBJ2-3	TGCAGTGCTAGAGATTGGGACAGGGCCTTCACAGATACGCAGTATTTT	CSARDWDRAFTDTQYF
NA	14	NA	TRBV6-8	TRBJ1-1	TGTGCCAGCACCAGGTCTGCAATGAACACTGAAGCTTTCTTT	CASTRSAMNTEAFF
NA	13	few	TRBV7-6	TRBJ1-2	TGTGCCAGCAGCACGACCTGGGGGCTACACCGGGACTTC	CASSTTWGLHRDF
NA	16	NA	TRBV6-8	TRBJ1-2	TGTGCCAGCAGTCGAACCCTAAACGGGATAACTTATGGCTACACCTTC	CASSRTLNGITYGYTF
NA	16	few	TRBV11-2	TRBJ2-7	TGTGCCAGCAGCTTAGATGGCGGGAACGCGTTCTACGAGCAGTACTTC	CASSLDGGNAFYEQYF
NA	14	few	TRBV7-8	TRBJ2-3	TGTGCCAGCAGCTTACCCCAGGGTTTTGATACGCAGTATTTT	CASSLPQGFDTQYF
NA	13	NA	TRBV14	TRBJ1-5	TGTGCCAGCAGCCCGCAGGCGAATCAGCCCCAGCATTTT	CASSPQANQPQHF
NA	14	NA	TRBV6-5	TRBJ1-1	TGTGCCAGCAGTTTAGGGGGTGAGACGACTGAAGCTTTCTTT	CASSLGGETTEAFF
NA	14	many	TRBV7-2	TRBJ2-3	TGTGCCAGCAGCAAGGGGGGGCTCACAGATACGCAGTATTTT	CASSKGGLTDTQYF
TRBD2	16	NA	TRBV11-2	TRBJ2-1	TGTGCCAGCAGCTTAAGGTCGGGACTAGCGGGTGATGAGCAGTTCTTC	CASSLRSGLAGDEQFF
NA	14	NA	TRBV2	TRBJ2-1	TGTGCCAGCAGGGAAGGGGGGCTCTACAATGAGCAGTTCTTC	CASREGGLYNEQFF
NA	17	few	TRBV6-2/TRBV6-3	TRBJ2-3	TGTGCCAGCAGTTATCCATCAACGGGACTTCCCTCTGATACGCAGTATTTT	CASSYPSTGLPSDTQYF
NA	15	NA	TRBV12-3/TRBV12-4	TRBJ1-5	TGTGCCAGCAGCAACAGGATCTATAGCAATCAGCCCCAGCATTTT	CASSNRIYSNQPQHF
NA	15	NA	TRBV20-1	TRBJ1-1	TGCAGTGCTAGAATAATCGTACAATTGAACACTGAAGCTTTCTTT	CSARIIVQLNTEAFF
NA	16	NA	TRBV7-6	TRBJ2-2	TGTGCCAGCAGCTTAGTTGCCTCCCGATCTGACGGGGAGCTGTTTTTT	CASSLVASRSDGELFF
NA	14	NA	TRBV2	TRBJ1-1	TGTGCCAGCACTCTCGATAGCAGGGTAGGTGAAGCTTTCTTT	CASTLDSRVGEAFF
NA	14	few	TRBV15	TRBJ2-7	TGTGCCACCAGCCTACGAAGACAGGCCCACGAGCAGTACTTC	CATSLRRQAHEQYF
TRBD1	15	many	TRBV7-9	TRBJ2-3	TGTGCCAGCAGCTCAAGACAGGGGGGTACAGATACGCAGTATTTT	CASSSRQGGTDTQYF
NA	19	NA	TRBV11-3	TRBJ2-4	TGTGCCAGCAGCTTAACTTTCCCGGACCTCCAATCTCCCGAAAACATTCAGTACTTC	CASSLTFPDLQSPENIQYF
NA	19	NA	TRBV6-1	TRBJ2-6	TGTGCCAGCACTGCACTCTCAGGCTTTATATACTCTGGGGCCAACGTCCTGACTTTC	CASTALSGFIYSGANVLTF
NA	15	NA	TRBV7-2	TRBJ2-3	TGTGCCAGCAGCTTATTGACTGGCGTGGTAGATACGCAGTATTTT	CASSLLTGVVDTQYF
TRBD1	17	NA	TRBV5-6	TRBJ2-7	TGTGCCAGCAGCTTGGCGCGGAGACAGGGGCTTTCCTACGAGCAGTACTTC	CASSLARRQGLSYEQYF
TRBD1	17	NA	TRBV20-1	TRBJ1-1	TGCAGTGCTAGAACCAGGCCGGGACAGGGAATGAACACTGAAGCTTTCTTT	CSARTRPGQGMNTEAFF
TRBD1	16	few	TRBV28	TRBJ2-1	TGTGCCAGCAGCTTTGGAATCCAGGACAGGGGTAATGAGCAGTTCTTC	CASSFGIQDRGNEQFF
TRBD2	15	few	TRBV20-1	TRBJ2-7	TGCAGTGCTAGTAGATCGGGACTAGCGTTCCGAGAGCAGTACTTC	CSASRSGLAFREQYF
NA	17	few	TRBV18	TRBJ2-6	TGTGCCAGCTCCGCCACTCCCTTGCTCTCTGGGGCCAACGTCCTGACTTTC	CASSATPLLSGANVLTF
TRBD1	15	NA	TRBV4-1	TRBJ1-1	TGCGCCAGCAGCCCTTGGGAGGGGGCAAACACTGAAGCTTTCTTT	CASSPWEGANTEAFF
TRBD1	15	NA	TRBV7-2	TRBJ2-3	TGTGCCAGCAGCTTACAGGGACAGGGATCGGATACGCAGTATTTT	CASSLQGQGSDTQYF
TRBD1	19	few	TRBV7-6	TRBJ2-7	TGTGCCAGCAGTCCTCGCGGAAGAAGGAACAGGGGAACTTCCTACGAGCAGTACTTC	CASSPRGRRNRGTSYEQYF
NA	15	NA	TRBV7-2	TRBJ1-6	TGTGCCAGCAGCCCAAGCGACGTCCGGTTGGCACCCCTCCACTTT	CASSPSDVRLAPLHF
TRBD2	16	many	TRBV7-2	TRBJ2-2	TGTGCCAGCAGCTTAGGGGGCCGGGGAGGGCCCGGGGAGCTGTTTTTT	CASSLGGRGGPGELFF
TRBD1	17	NA	TRBV6-2/TRBV6-3	TRBJ2-5	TGTGCCAGCGGGGCTTCCTCAACAGGGGTCCTCCAAGAGACCCAGTACTTC	CASGASSTGVLQETQYF
TRBD2	14	NA	TRBV20-1	TRBJ2-1	TGCAGTGCTAGGGGGGAGCGGGGGGGCTATGAGCAGTTCTTC	CSARGERGGYEQFF
NA	10	NA	TRBV28	TRBJ2-7	TGTGCCAGCAGTCCCGAGGAGCAGTACTTC	CASSPEEQYF
NA	13	few	TRBV6-1	TRBJ2-3	TGTGCCAGCAGTGAAATGGGTGAAGATACGCAGTATTTT	CASSEMGEDTQYF
NA	13	few	TRBV7-2	TRBJ2-7	TGTGCCAGCAGCCGAGACACGAACTACGAGCAGTACTTC	CASSRDTNYEQYF
NA	14	NA	TRBV7-2	TRBJ2-3	TGTGCCAGCAGCTTAGTCCCAGATTCCTATACGCAGTATTTT	CASSLVPDSYTQYF
TRBD2	14	NA	TRBV20-1	TRBJ2-7	TGCACCGCCAGGACTAGCGGGACCTCCTACGAGCAGTACTTC	CTARTSGTSYEQYF
TRBD1	14	few	TRBV11-2	TRBJ2-7	TGTGCCAGCACCTTCGACAGGGGAGTTTACGAGCAGTACTTC	CASTFDRGVYEQYF
TRBD2	15	NA	TRBV19	TRBJ2-1	TGTGCCAGTAGTATTATAGCGGGGGGGCACAATGAGCAGTTCTTC	CASSIIAGGHNEQFF
TRBD1	17	NA	TRBV4-2	TRBJ2-7	TGTGCCAGCAGCCAAGATGGGACAGGGGAAGGGAGATACGAGCAGTACTTC	CASSQDGTGEGRYEQYF
NA	12	NA	TRBV18	TRBJ1-1	TGTGCCAGCTTCAGCGCGAACACTGAAGCTTTCTTT	CASFSANTEAFF
NA	18	NA	TRBV2	TRBJ2-7	TGTGCCACCCGGACCCAAATGCGGGGCGCAACGCCCCAGTACGAGCAGTACTTC	CATRTQMRGATPQYEQYF
NA	14	NA	TRBV7-9	TRBJ2-1	TGTGCCAGCAGCCTCACGCCCCTCGCCAATGAGCAGTTCTTC	CASSLTPLANEQFF
NA	14	many	TRBV7-8	TRBJ1-3	TGTGCCAGCAGCAACCGGGCCGCTGGAAACACCATATATTTT	CASSNRAAGNTIYF